Listed below are T cell receptor beta chains from one sample, sequenced in a study of T cell responses to AZD1222 COVID-19 vaccine. Clones were read by immunoSEQ multiplex PCR, and TCRdb kept only the in-frame ones, dropping some. The sample has more than 70,000 clones, 90% seen once. Material: peripheral blood, obtained 28 days after the second AZD1222 dose. The receptor source for this set is an adult who received the AZD1222 COVID-19 vaccine. CDR3s include the opening cysteine and the closing phenylalanine or tryptophan. D genes are given only for firm matches. Not every row has a clone size; where given, it reads once, few, many or a size class.

TRBV11-2	-	TRBJ1-5	-	TGTGCCAGCAGCTTAGACCCGAGTCCGCCCCAGCATTTT	CASSLDPSPPQHF
TRBV11-3	-	TRBJ1-3	TRBD1	TGTGCCAGCAGCTCAGGACAGGGCTCTGGAAACACCATATATTTT	CASSSGQGSGNTIYF
TRBV10-3	-	TRBJ2-7	TRBD1	TGTGCCACGGAAGCCGGGACAGAGACCTACGAGCAGTACTTC	CATEAGTETYEQYF
TRBV5-4	-	TRBJ1-3	-	TGTGCCAGCAGCTTAGGGGGAAATAGAGGAAACACCATATATTTT	CASSLGGNRGNTIYF
TRBV9	-	TRBJ1-6	TRBD1	TGTGCCAGCAGCACCGGGACAGGGAACTCACCCCTCCACTTT	CASSTGTGNSPLHF
TRBV18	-	TRBJ1-5	-	TGTGCCAGCTCACCAGTCGGCAATCAGCCCCAGCATTTT	CASSPVGNQPQHF
TRBV4-1	few	TRBJ2-7	-	TGCGCCAGCAGCCAACGGGCTCAAGGGATCTACGAGCAGTACTTC	CASSQRAQGIYEQYF
TRBV6-5	-	TRBJ1-1	-	TGTGCCAGCACGGGCCAGGACACTGAAGCTTTCTTT	CASTGQDTEAFF
TRBV7-9	-	TRBJ2-7	TRBD2	TGTGCCAGCAGCTTGCGGGGGTCCTTGCCTTACGAGCAGTACTTC	CASSLRGSLPYEQYF
TRBV11-3	-	TRBJ1-1	-	TGTGCCAGCAGCTTAGGGTCCCGACGGGGACTTTCGGCTGAAGCTTTCTTT	CASSLGSRRGLSAEAFF
TRBV11-3	-	TRBJ2-2	-	TGTGCCAGCAGCTTAGACGGAGTTAGTACCGGGGAGCTGTTTTTT	CASSLDGVSTGELFF
TRBV27	-	TRBJ1-1	TRBD1	TGTGCCAGCAGTTTAAGGACAGGGGGCGCGGAAGCTTTCTTT	CASSLRTGGAEAFF
TRBV5-4	once	TRBJ2-7	-	TGTGCCAGCAGCTTGTTATCAGACTCCGAGCAGTACTTC	CASSLLSDSEQYF
TRBV7-2	-	TRBJ1-2	-	TGTGCCAGCAGCCTGGCGACAACTTATGGCTACACCTTC	CASSLATTYGYTF
TRBV6-5	-	TRBJ1-6	-	TGTGCCAGCAGTTCCTCGGTTCGAATTTCACCCCTCCACTTT	CASSSSVRISPLHF
TRBV19	-	TRBJ1-1	-	TGTGCCAGTAGTACTGACTTGTACTACACTGAAGCTTTCTTT	CASSTDLYYTEAFF
TRBV3-1/TRBV3-2	-	TRBJ1-5	-	TGTGCCAGCAGCCAAGATCAAGGGCCCCAGCATTTT	CASSQDQGPQHF
TRBV7-2	-	TRBJ1-5	-	TGTGCCAGCAGCCTGGACAGCGTCCAGCCCCAGCATTTT	CASSLDSVQPQHF
TRBV7-6	once	TRBJ2-7	TRBD2	TGTGCCAGCAGCTTCGGGAATCTAGCGGGGGGTACCAGGGGATACGAGCAGTACTTC	CASSFGNLAGGTRGYEQYF
TRBV30	-	TRBJ1-1	-	TGTGCCTCTGGACGGGGAGTGGGCGCTGAAGCTTTCTTT	CASGRGVGAEAFF
TRBV7-3	once	TRBJ1-1	-	TGTGCCAGCAGCTTAACGTCGACCAGTGATGAAGCTTTCTTT	CASSLTSTSDEAFF
TRBV6-5	-	TRBJ2-5	-	TGTGCCAGCAGTTTTTACGGGGTTCGGGAGACCCAGTACTTC	CASSFYGVRETQYF
TRBV20-1	-	TRBJ1-1	-	TGCAGTGCTAGAGGGAGCACTGAAGCTTTCTTT	CSARGSTEAFF
TRBV10-3	-	TRBJ2-3	TRBD2	TGTGCCATCAGTGAGCCTAGCGGGGGGGCCTGGATAGATACGCAGTATTTT	CAISEPSGGAWIDTQYF
TRBV19	-	TRBJ2-2	-	TGTGCCAGTAACGGAAGACGGACGAACACCGGGGAGCTGTTTTTT	CASNGRRTNTGELFF
TRBV19	-	TRBJ1-1	-	TGTGCCAGTAGTAGGCTGAACACTGAAGCTTTCTTT	CASSRLNTEAFF
TRBV11-3	-	TRBJ2-3	-	TGTGCCAGCAGCTTCGACGGGAGTACAGATACGCAGTATTTT	CASSFDGSTDTQYF
TRBV6-2/TRBV6-3	once	TRBJ2-5	-	TGTGCCAGCAGTTCCGCTGGCGGAGGGCAAGAGACCCAGTACTTC	CASSSAGGGQETQYF
TRBV28	-	TRBJ1-3	-	TGTGCCAGCAGTTTAGCCGACCACTCTGGAAACACCATATATTTT	CASSLADHSGNTIYF